One and the same sample provided the 6 T cell receptor beta chains below, sequenced in a study of blood T cell repertoires in COVID-19. The data were produced by immunoSEQ multiplex PCR, yet TCRdb's version contains in-frame clones alone and is incomplete. The sample has some 200,000 clones, around three quarters seen once; the top ten hold roughly 6.7%. Sequencing input: peripheral blood. These receptors were taken from a woman in her 70s with acute or convalescent COVID-19.

A few counts support this clone. The rearrangement uses TRBV18 and TRBJ2-2; D possibly corresponds to TRBD1 (6 bases). The CDR3 runs 17 residues. V gave up 3 bases and J gave up 2 bases, with 16 bases separating them. CDR1 KGHSH and CDR2 LQKENI come from the germline V gene. The CDR3 DNA sequence: TGTGCCAGCTCACCGATTCCCGGGACACTAAACACCGGGGAGCTGTTTTTT. Translation: CASSPIPGTLNTGELFF.

V gene TRBV7-9 combines with J gene TRBJ2-7, with a weak D call TRBD1 (5 bases). Germline values: CDR1 SEHNR, CDR2 FQNEAQ (reference sequence). Trimming took 4 bases from V and 7 from J, leaving 14 bases between them. The CDR3 is 13 amino acids. In DNA form, the CDR3 reads TGTGCCAGCAGCTACCCTATGGGGCTTGAGCAGTACTTC. The encoded protein is CASSYPMGLEQYF. The complete variable domain, with remaining parts taken from reference TRBV7-9 and TRBJ2-7, reads DTGVSQNPRHKITKRGQNVTFRCDPISEHNRLYWYRQTLGQGPEFLTYFQNEAQLEKSRLLSDRFSAERPKGSFSTLEIQRTEQGDSAMYLCASSYPMGLEQYFGPGTRLTVT.

About this clone: Within the sample, other DNA sequences also encode this same CDR3. As DNA, the CDR3 is TGTGCCAGCAGTCCCCCCGCGACAGGGAACTATGGCTACACCTTC. Its protein product is CASSPPATGNYGYTF. The V and J genes are TRBV6-5 and TRBJ1-2; 7 bases map to TRBD1. The CDR3 runs 15 residues. V shed 5 bases, J shed 2 bases, and the junction held 8 bases outside the gene matches. Germline lookup yields CDR1 MNHEY and CDR2 SVGAGI.

This clone was found a few times. The V and J genes are TRBV25-1 and TRBJ1-2, with 7 bases fitting TRBD1. J gave up 0 bases and V 0 bases, and 1 base lay outside the gene matches. The CDR3 contains 15 residues. Germline V gene sequence: CDR1 MGHDK, CDR2 SYGVNS. In DNA, the CDR3 is TGTGCCAGCAGTGAATACGGACAGGCTAACTATGGCTACACCTTC. It is translated as CASSEYGQANYGYTF.

The sample holds one count of this clone. The rearrangement links TRBV6-2 or TRBV6-3 to TRBJ1-1, with D uncertain. Trimming took 4 bases from V and 5 from J, leaving 17 bases between them. The CDR3 covers 15 residues. Looked up from germline, CDR1 is MNHEY and CDR2 is SVGEGT. The DNA for the CDR3 is TGTGCCAGCAGTTCCGGACCGGCCGGAGGTACTGAAGCTTTCTTT. It yields the protein CASSSGPAGGTEAFF.

This chain uses TRBV6-5 with TRBJ2-7, with a weak D call TRBD1 (6 bases). This CDR3 comprises 14 residues. Germline V CDR1 and CDR2: MNHEY, SVGAGI. The V gene lost 5 bases and the J gene lost 4 bases, with 15 bases spanning the gap. Here the CDR3 reads CASSRQVTGYEQYF. DNA of the CDR3: TGTGCCAGCAGTCGACAGGTCACAGGTTACGAGCAGTACTTC.